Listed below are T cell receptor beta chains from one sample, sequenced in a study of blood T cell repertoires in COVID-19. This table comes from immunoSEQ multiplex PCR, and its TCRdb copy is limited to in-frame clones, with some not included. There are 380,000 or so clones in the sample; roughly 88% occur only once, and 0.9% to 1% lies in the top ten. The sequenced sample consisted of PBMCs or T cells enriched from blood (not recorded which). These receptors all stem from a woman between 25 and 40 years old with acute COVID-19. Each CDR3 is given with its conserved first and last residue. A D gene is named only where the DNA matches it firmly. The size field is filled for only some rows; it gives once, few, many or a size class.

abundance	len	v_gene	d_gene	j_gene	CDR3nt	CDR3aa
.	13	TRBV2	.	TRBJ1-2	TGTGCCAGCACCCGGTCCGCTAACTATGGCTACACCTTC	CASTRSANYGYTF
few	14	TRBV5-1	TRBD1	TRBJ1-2	TGCGCCAGCAGCTTAGACACAGGGGGCATCGGCTACACCTTC	CASSLDTGGIGYTF
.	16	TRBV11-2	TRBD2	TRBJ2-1	TGTGCCAGCAGCTTCTCGGCGGGGGGGACCTACAATGAGCAGTTCTTC	CASSFSAGGTYNEQFF
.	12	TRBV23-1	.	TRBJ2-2	TGCGCCAGCACTCTAGGCCCCGGGGAGCTGTTTTTT	CASTLGPGELFF
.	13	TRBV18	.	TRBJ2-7	TGTGCCAGCTCACTACAGGCTGGTTACGAGCAGTACTTC	CASSLQAGYEQYF
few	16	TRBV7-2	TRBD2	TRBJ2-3	TGTGCCAGCAGCTTAGGGGCGGGGGTGATCACAGATACGCAGTATTTT	CASSLGAGVITDTQYF
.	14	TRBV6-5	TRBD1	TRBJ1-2	TGTGCCAGCAGAACTACAGGGGGCGCGTATGGCTACACCTTC	CASRTTGGAYGYTF
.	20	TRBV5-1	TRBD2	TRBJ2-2	TGCGCCAGCAGCTTGGTCCCGGGGGGATTTGCAGCCTTGAACACCGGGGAGCTGTTTTTT	CASSLVPGGFAALNTGELFF
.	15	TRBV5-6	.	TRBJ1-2	TGTGCCAGCAGCTTTGGAGACAGATTTAACTATGGCTACACCTTC	CASSFGDRFNYGYTF
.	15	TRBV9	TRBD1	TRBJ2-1	TGTGCCAGCAGCGTCCGGGACAGGGCTCACAATGAGCAGTTCTTC	CASSVRDRAHNEQFF
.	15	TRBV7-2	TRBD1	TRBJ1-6	TGTGCCAGCAGAGCACAGGGGGCGCGAAATTCACCCCTCCACTTT	CASRAQGARNSPLHF
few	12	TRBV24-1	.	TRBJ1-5	TGTGCCACCCGCGGTAGCAATCAGCCCCAGCATTTT	CATRGSNQPQHF
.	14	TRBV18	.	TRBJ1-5	TGTGCCAGCTCACCAAGACAGGACGACCAGCCCCAGCATTTT	CASSPRQDDQPQHF
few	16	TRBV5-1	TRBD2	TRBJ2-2	TGCGCCAGCAGCGACCCGGGACTAGCGGGGGCCGGGGAGCTGTTTTTT	CASSDPGLAGAGELFF
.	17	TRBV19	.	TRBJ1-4	TGTGCCAGTAGTTTCGGGTCCTACCAAGCAACTAATGAAAAACTGTTTTTT	CASSFGSYQATNEKLFF
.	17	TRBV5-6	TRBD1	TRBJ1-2	TGTGCCAGCAGCTTAGTGGCAGGGGGCCTACATAACTATGGCTACACCTTC	CASSLVAGGLHNYGYTF
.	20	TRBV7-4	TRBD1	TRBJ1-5	TGTGCCAGCAGCTTAGGACAGGGGTATTGGGAATATAGTAGCAATCAGCCCCAGCATTTT	CASSLGQGYWEYSSNQPQHF
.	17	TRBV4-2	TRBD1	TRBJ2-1	TGTGCCAGCAGCCAAGCCTTCACAGGGGACCCCTACAATGAGCAGTTCTTC	CASSQAFTGDPYNEQFF
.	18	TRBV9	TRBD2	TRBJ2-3	TGTGCCAGCAGCGTCAGCGGGGGGGCCCTCATTAGCACAGATACGCAGTATTTT	CASSVSGGALISTDTQYF
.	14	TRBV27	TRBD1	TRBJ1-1	TGTGCCAGCAGTTTGGACAGGGGGAACACTGAAGCTTTCTTT	CASSLDRGNTEAFF
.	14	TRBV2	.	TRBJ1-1	TGTGCCAGCAGAGAACAGGGCAGGGACACTGAAGCTTTCTTT	CASREQGRDTEAFF
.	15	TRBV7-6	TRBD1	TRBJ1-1	TGTGCCAGCAGCTCCGGGACAGGGAGGAGCACTGAAGCTTTCTTT	CASSSGTGRSTEAFF
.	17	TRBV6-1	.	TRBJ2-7	TGTGCCAGCAGTGACAGGGCCCAAACGAACTCACCCTACGAGCAGTACTTC	CASSDRAQTNSPYEQYF
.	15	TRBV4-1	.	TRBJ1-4	TGCGCCAGCAGCCAAGAGGGGGGGGCGCTTGGAAAACTGTTTTTT	CASSQEGGALGKLFF
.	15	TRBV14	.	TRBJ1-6	TGTGCCAGCAGCCAAGATGTGCAGTATAATTCACCCCTCCACTTT	CASSQDVQYNSPLHF
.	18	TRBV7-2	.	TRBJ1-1	TGTGCCAGCAGCTTAACCATCGGCAGGGTCTATGAGAACACTGAAGCTTTCTTT	CASSLTIGRVYENTEAFF
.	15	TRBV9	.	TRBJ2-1	TGTGCCAGCAGCGCCGGTTATGGTGACTGGGATGAGCAGTTCTTC	CASSAGYGDWDEQFF
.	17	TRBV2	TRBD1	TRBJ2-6	TGTGCCATTACGCGTAGGACAGGGGCCTCGGGGGCCAACGTCCTGACTTTC	CAITRRTGASGANVLTF
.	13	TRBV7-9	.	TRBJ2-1	TGTGCCAGCAGCTCGGCGGGCAACAATGAGCAGTTCTTC	CASSSAGNNEQFF
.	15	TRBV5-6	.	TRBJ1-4	TGTGCCAGCAGTCGTACAGGAACAACTAATGAAAAACTGTTTTTT	CASSRTGTTNEKLFF
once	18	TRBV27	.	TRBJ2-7	TGTGCCAGCAGTCCCACACAAAAGCGACCCCCGTTCTCCTACGAGCAGTACTTC	CASSPTQKRPPFSYEQYF
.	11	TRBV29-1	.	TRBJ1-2	TGCAGCGTTGGACATAACTATGGCTACACCTTC	CSVGHNYGYTF
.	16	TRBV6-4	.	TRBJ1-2	TGTGCCAGCAGTGTCGTAGCCGAGGCGCCTTCCGGTGGCTACACCTTC	CASSVVAEAPSGGYTF
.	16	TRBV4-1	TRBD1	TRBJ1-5	TGCGCCAGCAGCCAAGAGGACAGGGGCCGCAATCAGCCCCAGCATTTT	CASSQEDRGRNQPQHF
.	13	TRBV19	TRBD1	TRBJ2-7	TGTGCCAGTTCGAGGGACAGGAACTACGAGCAGTACTTC	CASSRDRNYEQYF
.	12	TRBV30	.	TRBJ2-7	TGTGCCTGGAGTGTACTCTCGGGAGAGCAGTACTTC	CAWSVLSGEQYF
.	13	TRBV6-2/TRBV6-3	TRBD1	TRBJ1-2	TGTGCCAGCAGCCCAACAGGGGGCTATGGCTACACCTTC	CASSPTGGYGYTF
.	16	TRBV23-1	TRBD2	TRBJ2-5	TGCGCCAGCAGTCAATCGAAGCGGGGGGAACAAGAGACCCAGTACTTC	CASSQSKRGEQETQYF
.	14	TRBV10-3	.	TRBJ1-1	TGTGCCATCAGTGAAAGACATTGGGACACTGAAGCTTTCTTT	CAISERHWDTEAFF
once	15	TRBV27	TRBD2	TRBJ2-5	TGTGCCAGCAGTTTAGCTAGCGGGGGTAAAGAGACCCAGTACTTC	CASSLASGGKETQYF
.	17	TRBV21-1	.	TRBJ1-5	TGTGCCAGCAGCAACCAGACCTGGGGGGAAACCAATCAGCCCCAGCATTTT	CASSNQTWGETNQPQHF
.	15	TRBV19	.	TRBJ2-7	TGTGCCAGTAGTAGAGCGGACGGAAGCTCCTACGAGCAGTACTTC	CASSRADGSSYEQYF
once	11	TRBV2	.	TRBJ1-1	TGTGCCAGCAGTGGGGAGGGTCCGGCTTTCTTT	CASSGEGPAFF
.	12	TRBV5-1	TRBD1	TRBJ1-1	TGCGCCAGCAGCTCCTCGGACAGGGTGGCTTTCTTT	CASSSSDRVAFF
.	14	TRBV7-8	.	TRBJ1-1	TGTGCCAGCAGCTTACGGGACTCCCACACTGAAGCTTTCTTT	CASSLRDSHTEAFF
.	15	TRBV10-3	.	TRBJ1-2	TGTGCCACCGGGCTTGGGGGCGGCTACAACTATGGCTACACCTTC	CATGLGGGYNYGYTF
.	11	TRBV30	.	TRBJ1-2	TGTGCCTGGAGCCTGAACTCTGGCTACACCTTC	CAWSLNSGYTF
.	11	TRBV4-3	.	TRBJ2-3	TGCGCCAGCAGTATGTCAGATACGCAGTATTTT	CASSMSDTQYF
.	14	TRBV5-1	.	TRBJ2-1	TGCGCCAGCAGCTTGCTACTAGAGGACAATGAGCAGTTCTTC	CASSLLLEDNEQFF
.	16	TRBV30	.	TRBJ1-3	TGTGCCTGGAGTGAACTCTTGGGAGCCTCTGGAAACACCATATATTTT	CAWSELLGASGNTIYF
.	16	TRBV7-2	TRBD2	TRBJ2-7	TGTGCCAGCAGCCCCCTAGCGGGGGCGACCCCCTACGAGCAGTACTTC	CASSPLAGATPYEQYF
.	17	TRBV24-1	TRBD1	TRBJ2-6	TGTGCCACCAGTGATTCTCGGACAGGCTCTGGGGCCAACGTCCTGACTTTC	CATSDSRTGSGANVLTF
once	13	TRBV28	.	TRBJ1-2	TGTGCCAGCAGTTTAAGCCGGAACTATGGCTACACCTTC	CASSLSRNYGYTF
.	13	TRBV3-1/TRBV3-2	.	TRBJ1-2	TGTGCCAGCAGCCAAGGCGGTGCGGGTGGCTACACCTTC	CASSQGGAGGYTF
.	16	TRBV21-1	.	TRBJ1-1	TGTGCCAGCAGCAAAGGGAGGATGTCAGCGAACACTGAAGCTTTCTTT	CASSKGRMSANTEAFF
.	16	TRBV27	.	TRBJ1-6	TGTGCCAGCAGGCCCTCGAGTGGTAACTATAATTCACCCCTCCACTTT	CASRPSSGNYNSPLHF
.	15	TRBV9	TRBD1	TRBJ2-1	TGTGCCAGCAGCGCCCATGGGACAGGGAACAATGAGCAGTTCTTC	CASSAHGTGNNEQFF
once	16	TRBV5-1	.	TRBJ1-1	TGCGCCAGCAGCTTGGCCGTCGGGGGATTGAACACTGAAGCTTTCTTT	CASSLAVGGLNTEAFF
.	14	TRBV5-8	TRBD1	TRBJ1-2	TGTGCCAGCAGCACAGACAGGGGGAAGATTGGCTACACCTTC	CASSTDRGKIGYTF